The 2 T cell receptor beta chains below come from one sample, sequenced in a study of T cell changes during pregnancy in multiple sclerosis. Assay used: immunoSEQ multiplex PCR; TCRdb lists only in-frame clones, some missing. The data show under 35,000 clones, about nine tenths seen once. The sample in question was CD8+ T cells from peripheral blood mononuclear cells, obtained before pregnancy. These receptors all stem from a female donor with multiple sclerosis, enrolled in a pregnancy study.

The chain employs TRBV15 and TRBJ2-7; the match to TRBD1 covers 10 bases. Germline-derived CDR1 and CDR2 are LNHNV and YYDKDF (reference sequence). The CDR3 contains 16 residues. The J segment lost 5 bases and the V segment lost 3 bases, leaving 10 bases of the junction unmatched. The CDR3 bases are TGTGCCACCAGCAGCGCCCGGGGACAGGGGAAGGACGAGCAGTACTTC. Translated: CATSSARGQGKDEQYF.

This sequence joins TRBV5-8 and TRBJ1-2, with D perhaps TRBD1 (6 bases). The length of the CDR3 is 17 residues. The germline V and J ends were trimmed by 6 bases and 1 base, with 22 bases remaining between them. The V gene's germline CDR1 is SGHTS and CDR2 YDEGEE. Written as DNA, the CDR3 is TGTGCCAGCATTAACCTAAGGGGGTCAGGGTATAACTATGGCTACACCTTC. This gives the protein CASINLRGSGYNYGYTF.